This T cell receptor beta chain comes out of a study of Ad26.COV2.S vaccination and SARS-CoV-2 variants. Remarks on this clone: What it binds is not known.

Generated by immunoSEQ multiplex PCR, the TCRdb table keeps only in-frame clones and is missing some. The sample includes around 7,300 clones, roughly 89% of them seen just once. Trimming cost V 5 bases and J 7 bases; bases outside gene matches: 9. The CDR3 has 14 residues. The germline V gene encodes CDR1 SEHNR and CDR2 FQNEAQ (reference sequence). General study results and limits: It is possible that the TCR breadth and depth analyses underestimated the total T cell responses. Higher spike-specific TCR breadth was found in vaccine recipients than in placebo recipients. In vaccinated individuals, spike-specific CD8+ and CD4+ T cell responses reportedly displayed substantial breadth.

The receptor's source is a human donor who had recovered from COVID-19. The sequences come from peripheral blood, collected after recovery from COVID-19. V gene TRBV7-9 combines with J gene TRBJ2-7; the match to TRBD2 covers 9 bases. The DNA for the CDR3 is TGTGCCAGCAGCCCCGCTAGCGGGGAGGCAGAGCAGTACTTC. Residues: CASSPASGEAEQYF.